This TCR beta chain derives from a study of shared clonotypes between healthy human individuals. The CDR3 has 14 amino acids. CDR1 is LNHDA, CDR2 SQIVND, per germline (reference sequence). V lost 3 bases, J lost 6 bases, and 6 bases stayed unmatched. Deep-level assay runs were performed. Repertoires were generated with immunoSEQ multiplex PCR, while TCRdb's copy carries only in-frame clones and drops some. The repertoire consists of approximately 1.4 million clones, with 98% occurring once and the leading ten covering 0.45%. Input material: naive CD4+ T cells sorted from blood. Documented subset: CD45RA+ positively selected. The TCR comes from a young man in good health. The chain employs TRBV19 and TRBJ2-3, with TRBD2 matching 7 bases. The CDR3 region is CASSIDFGRDTQYF. CDR3 in DNA: TGTGCCAGTAGTATCGATTTCGGGAGGGATACGCAGTATTTT.